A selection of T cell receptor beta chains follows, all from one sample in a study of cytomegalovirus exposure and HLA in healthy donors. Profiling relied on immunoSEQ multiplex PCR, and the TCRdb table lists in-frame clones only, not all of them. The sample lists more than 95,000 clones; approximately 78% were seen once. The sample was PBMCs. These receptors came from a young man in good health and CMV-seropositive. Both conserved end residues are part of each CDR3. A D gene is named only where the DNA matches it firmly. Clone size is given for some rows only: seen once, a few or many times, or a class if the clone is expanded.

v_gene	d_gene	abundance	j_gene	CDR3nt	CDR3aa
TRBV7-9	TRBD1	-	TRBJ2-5	TGTGCCAGCAGCTTAGGCGAGACAGGGCAAGAGACCCAGTACTTC	CASSLGETGQETQYF
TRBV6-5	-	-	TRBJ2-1	TGTGCCAGCAGTTACGGCATGCCCTCCTACAATGAGCAGTTCTTC	CASSYGMPSYNEQFF
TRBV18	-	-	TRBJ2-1	TGTGCCAGCTCACCCCAGGATCGATTCAGCTCCTACAATGAGCAGTTCTTC	CASSPQDRFSSYNEQFF
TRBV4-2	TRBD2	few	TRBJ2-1	TGTGCCAGCAGCCAAGATCTATTAGCGGGAGGGTACAATGAGCAGTTCTTC	CASSQDLLAGGYNEQFF
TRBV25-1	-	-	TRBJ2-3	TGTGCCAGCAGTCGTCCCGACGGGAGCCTCACAGATACGCAGTATTTT	CASSRPDGSLTDTQYF
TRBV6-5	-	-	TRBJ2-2	TGTGCCAGCAGTGGGACTTCTCACACCGGGGAGCTGTTTTTT	CASSGTSHTGELFF
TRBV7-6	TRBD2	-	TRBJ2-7	TGTGCCAGCAGCCCAGGACTAGCGGGGGAGCAGTACTTC	CASSPGLAGEQYF
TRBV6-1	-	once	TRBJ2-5	TGTGCCAGCAGTGAAAGCGTGGGAGGATGGGAGACCCAGTACTTC	CASSESVGGWETQYF
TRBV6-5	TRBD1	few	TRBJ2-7	TGTGCCAGCAGTTACGGGACAGGGATTTATTACGAGCAGTACTTC	CASSYGTGIYYEQYF
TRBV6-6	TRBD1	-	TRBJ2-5	TGTGCCAGCAGTTACTCGGTACAGGGGTCTCGAGAGACCCAGTACTTC	CASSYSVQGSRETQYF
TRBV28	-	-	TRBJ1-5	TGTGCCAGCAGTATGGCAAACATGCGGGGGAGCAATCAGCCCCAGCATTTT	CASSMANMRGSNQPQHF
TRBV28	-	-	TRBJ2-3	TGTGCCAGCAGTTTACGGGTCACAGATACGCAGTATTTT	CASSLRVTDTQYF
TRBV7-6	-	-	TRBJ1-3	TGTGCCACCGCGGCAGGGTCTGGAAACACCATATATTTT	CATAAGSGNTIYF
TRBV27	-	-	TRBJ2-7	TGTGCCAGCAGTTCGACTAGTTCCTACGAGCAGTACTTC	CASSSTSSYEQYF
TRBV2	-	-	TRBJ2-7	TGTGCCAGTAGGACTACCATCAACGAGCAGTACTTC	CASRTTINEQYF
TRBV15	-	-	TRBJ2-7	TGTGCCACCAGCAGAGATCCCGGGTTCTCCTACGAGCAGTACTTC	CATSRDPGFSYEQYF
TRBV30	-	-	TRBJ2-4	TGTGCCTGGAGACATGGAGCCAAAAACATTCAGTACTTC	CAWRHGAKNIQYF
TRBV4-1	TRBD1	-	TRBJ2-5	TGCGCCAGCAGCCCGTGGACAGGGGGCTCGTACCAAGAGACCCAGTACTTC	CASSPWTGGSYQETQYF
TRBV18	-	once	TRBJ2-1	TGTGCCAGCTCACCGGGAGAGGGTCGGGTACCGAGCTCCTACAATGAGCAGTTCTTC	CASSPGEGRVPSSYNEQFF
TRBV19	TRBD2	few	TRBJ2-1	TGTGCCAGTGAGTACAGCGGGAGCTCCTACAATGAGCAGTTCTTC	CASEYSGSSYNEQFF
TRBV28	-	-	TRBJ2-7	TGTGCCAGCACCAACGAGCTTGACGAGCAGTACTTC	CASTNELDEQYF
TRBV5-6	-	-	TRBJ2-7	TGTGCCAGCAGCTTACAGCAGACCTACGAGCAGTACTTC	CASSLQQTYEQYF
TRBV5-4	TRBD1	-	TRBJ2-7	TGTGCCAGCAGCTCCGGGACAGACAAACGGCGGGCCTACGAGCAGTACTTC	CASSSGTDKRRAYEQYF
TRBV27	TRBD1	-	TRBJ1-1	TGTGCCAGCAGTCAGGGGGCAAGCACTGAAGCTTTCTTT	CASSQGASTEAFF
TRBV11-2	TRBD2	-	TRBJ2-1	TGTGCCAGCAGCTTAGGGAATCTAGCGGGATTGGAGGGTGAGCAGTTCTTC	CASSLGNLAGLEGEQFF
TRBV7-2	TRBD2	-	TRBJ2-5	TGTGCCAGCAGCTTCGGGGGGGGCCAAGAGACCCAGTACTTC	CASSFGGGQETQYF
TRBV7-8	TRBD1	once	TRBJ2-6	TGTGCCAGCAGCCCTCCGGGGACAGGGTTCTCTGGGGCCAACGTCCTGACTTTC	CASSPPGTGFSGANVLTF
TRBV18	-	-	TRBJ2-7	TGTGCCAGCTCACCCGCGGGACAGTCCTACGAGCAGTACTTC	CASSPAGQSYEQYF
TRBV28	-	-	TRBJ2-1	TGTGCCAGCAGTTTTCGCGGAAGCTCCTACAATGAGCAGTTCTTC	CASSFRGSSYNEQFF
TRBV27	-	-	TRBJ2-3	TGTGCCAGCAGTTTAGAGGAGCCGGGCACAGATACGCAGTATTTT	CASSLEEPGTDTQYF
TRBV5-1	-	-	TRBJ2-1	TGCGCCAGCAGCTTAGCGGTCAGCTCCTACAATGAGCAGTTCTTC	CASSLAVSSYNEQFF
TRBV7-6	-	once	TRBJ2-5	TGTGCCAGCAGCTTCATCGCAGGGATGAAAGAGACCCAGTACTTC	CASSFIAGMKETQYF
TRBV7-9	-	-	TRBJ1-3	TGTGCCAGCAGCTTAAGCGGGGGCGCCTCTGGAAACACCATATATTTT	CASSLSGGASGNTIYF
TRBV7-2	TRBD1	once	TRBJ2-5	TGTGCCAGCAGCTGGGACAGGGGGGAGACCCAGTACTTC	CASSWDRGETQYF
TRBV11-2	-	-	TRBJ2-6	TGTGCCAGCGGCCCCATTGGTCCCTGGGCCAACGTCCTGACTTTC	CASGPIGPWANVLTF
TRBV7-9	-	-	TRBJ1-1	TGTGCCAGCAGCTTAGTGGGACAGAACACTGAAGCTTTCTTT	CASSLVGQNTEAFF
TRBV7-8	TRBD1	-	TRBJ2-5	TGTGCCAGCAGCTCACCCTGGACAGGTCTCCAAGAGACCCAGTACTTC	CASSSPWTGLQETQYF
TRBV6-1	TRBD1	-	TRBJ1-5	TGTGCCAGCAGCAGGGGGGGCAATCAGCCCCAGCATTTT	CASSRGGNQPQHF
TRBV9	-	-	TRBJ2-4	TGTGCCAGCAGCGTACCGGGACACGACATTCAGTACTTC	CASSVPGHDIQYF
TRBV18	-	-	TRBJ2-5	TGTGCCAGCTCACCGTTCGAGGAGACCCAGTACTTC	CASSPFEETQYF
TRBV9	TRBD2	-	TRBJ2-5	TGTGCCAGCAGCCCGCGGACTAGCGCCTTACAAGAGACCCAGTACTTC	CASSPRTSALQETQYF